The entry below gives a single TCR beta chain sequence along with its context. The antigen remains undetermined. Data came from immunoSEQ multiplex PCR; TCRdb stores just in-frame clones and leaves some out. The sample lists tens of thousands of clones, 90% occurring once. The entry originates in a study of T cells after posttransplantation cyclophosphamide. Study findings and constraints: Donor-recipient repertoire similarity was low at 1-2 months, rising over year one.

Germline CDR1 reads ENHRY; CDR2 reads SYGVKD. This CDR3 has 16 residues. With V trimmed by 4 bases and J by 7 bases, 13 bases remained unmatched. A marrow graft followed busulfan-fludarabine conditioning, with cyclophosphamide on days +3 and +4. This chain connects TRBV10-3 to TRBJ2-1; 7 bases are shared with TRBD2. This sequence originates from a male patient aged 55 to 69 who received an allogeneic stem cell transplant from a related donor and was CMV-positive. Some T cells may be provided by the graft donor. The sample here was PBMCs, taken less than 70 days after allogeneic stem cell transplant with posttransplant cyclophosphamide. CDR3 sequence: CAISGLNRLARNEQFF. As DNA, the CDR3 is TGTGCCATCAGTGGGCTCAATCGACTAGCCCGAAATGAGCAGTTCTTC.